These 2 T cell receptor beta chains came from one sample sequenced in a study of a mutant IDH1 vaccine in newly diagnosed glioma. The time point is: week 35, safety follow-up. In the vaccine, a single dose held 300 ug of the mutant IDH1 20-mer peptide, along with topical imiquimod. Assay: immunoSEQ multiplex PCR; the TCRdb copy retains only in-frame clones and omits some. The sample includes 70,000 or so clones, roughly 86% of them seen just once. Their target antigens are unknown. This specimen was PBMCs, taken from a glioma patient whose treatment included an IDH1 peptide vaccine. All receptors come from a man younger than 40 with glioma.

This chain links TRBV7-9 with TRBJ1-2, with D possibly matching TRBD1 (6 bases). Between the trimmed V and J ends, which lost 5 bases and 4 bases, there was a span of 14 bases. The V gene's germline CDR1 is SEHNR and CDR2 FQNEAQ (reference sequence). The CDR3 consists of 14 residues. The DNA of the CDR3 is TGTGCCAGCAGCCAGGGGACACCGGTCTATGGCTACACCTTC. As protein: CASSQGTPVYGYTF.

CDR3 coding DNA: TGTGCCAGCTCACCTAGCGGCGCCTACGAGCAGTACTTC. Translation gives CASSPSGAYEQYF. V and J are TRBV18 and TRBJ2-7, with D possibly TRBD2 on 6 matching bases. The CDR3 runs to 13 residues. CDR1 and CDR2 from the germline V gene are KGHSH and LQKENI. Trimming stripped 3 bases from V and 2 bases from J, with 8 bases between.